These 10 T cell receptor beta chains came from one sample sequenced in a study of CD8 T cells in ankylosing spondylitis. Study-level points and caveats: Ankylosing spondylitis blood seemed to carry a telltale TCR beta motif made of several highly homologous variants.

Antigens for these TCRs are unknown. A single record per CDR3 protein comes from TCRdb applying MiXCR to the 5' RACE reads. The table shows about 500,000 distinct CDR3 sequences, with about 5% occurring only once. The sequencing input was blood, either unsorted or a sorted T cell fraction (not recorded which). The source of these receptors is a male donor with ankylosing spondylitis.

This clonotype came up many times. The V and J genes are TRBV4-2 and TRBJ2-1; a weak D match, TRBD1 (5 bases). V shed 0 bases and J shed 9 bases, with 12 bases lying between them. Germline V CDR1 and CDR2: LGHNA, YNFKEQ. This CDR3 comprises 14 residues. In DNA form, the CDR3 reads TGTGCCAGCAGCCAAGATAGGGGTTTACCTGAGCAGTTCTTC. Its translation: CASSQDRGLPEQFF.

The sample holds many counts of this clonotype. V and J are TRBV29-1 and TRBJ1-5; D is unresolved. The V end lost 6 bases, the J end lost 0 bases, and 6 bases lay between the germline ends. CDR1 is SQVTM and CDR2 is ANQGSEA in the germline V gene. The CDR3 is 12 amino acids. CDR3 nucleotides: TGCAGCGTCTCTTATAGCAATCAGCCCCAGCATTTT. Its protein product is CSVSYSNQPQHF. Full variable domain (missing parts from reference TRBV29-1 and TRBJ1-5): SAVISQKPSRDICQRGTSLTIQCQVDSQVTMMFWYRQQPGQSLTLIATANQGSEATYESGFVIDKFPISRPNLTFSTLTVSNMSPEDSSIYLCSVSYSNQPQHFGDGTRLSIL.

This clonotype appeared many times. The chain joins TRBV20-1 to TRBJ2-7; D not resolved. The CDR3 length is 14 residues. Trimming pared 6 bases from V and 0 bases from J, leaving 15 bases between. Per the germline V gene, CDR1 is DFQATT and CDR2 is SNEGSKA (reference sequence). The CDR3 loop is CSATPGQSSYEQYF. The CDR3 DNA sequence: TGCAGTGCCACCCCTGGCCAGAGCTCCTACGAGCAGTACTTC.

This chain links TRBV5-1 with TRBJ2-1, with TRBD2 matching over 10 bases. Trimming at V came to 4 bases and at J to 10 bases, leaving 11 bases not matched to a gene. Germline V gives CDR1 SGHRS, CDR2 YFSETQ. The CDR3 has 15 amino acids. CDR3 coding DNA: TGCGCCAGCAGCGCCTTCAGCGGGAGGGCGGAGGAGCAGTTCTTC. Amino acids: CASSAFSGRAEEQFF.

The chain employs TRBV28 and TRBJ2-4, with D possibly TRBD1 on 6 matching bases. Germline values: CDR1 MDHEN, CDR2 SYDVKM. V was shortened by 6 bases and J by 4 bases, with 13 bases between the two germline ends. The CDR3 totals 14 residues. The CDR3 here is CASSVSTGKNIQYF. CDR3 sequence (DNA): TGTGCCAGCAGCGTCTCGACAGGAAAAAACATTCAGTACTTC.

This clonotype was detected only a few times. The chain recombines TRBV10-3 with TRBJ1-2; maybe TRBD1 (5 bases). There are 18 residues in the CDR3. The germline gives CDR1 ENHRY, CDR2 SYGVKD. V lost 6 bases and J 2 bases, leaving 25 bases between the germline ends. CDR3 loop: CAIRGPPEGLQENYGYTF. DNA of the CDR3: TGTGCCATCAGAGGCCCGCCCGAGGGACTCCAAGAGAACTATGGCTACACCTTC.

This clonotype was counted at least ten times. The chain combines TRBV11-2 with TRBJ2-1; no definite D call. CDR3 length: 13 residues. V was cut by 1 base and J by 5 bases, with 6 bases left in between. Germline assignment: CDR1 SGHAT and CDR2 FQNNGV. The DNA for the CDR3 is TGTGCCAGCAGCTTAGGTAACAACAATGAGCAGTTCTTC. Amino acids: CASSLGNNNEQFF. The whole variable domain, filled in from reference TRBV11-2 and TRBJ2-1, reads EAGVAQSPRYKIIEKRQSVAFWCNPISGHATLYWYQQILGQGPKLLIQFQNNGVVDDSQLPKDRFSAERLKGVDSTLKIQPAKLEDSAVYLCASSLGNNNEQFFGPGTRLTVL.

This clonotype was counted only a few times. This rearrangement joins TRBV15 to TRBJ2-7; no firm D call. V was clipped by 0 bases and J by 4 bases, with 7 bases between them. This CDR3 comprises 13 residues. Germline CDR1 LNHNV, CDR2 YYDKDF (reference sequence). This chain's CDR3 is CATSRDSFYEQYF. The CDR3 DNA is TGTGCCACCAGCAGAGATTCATTTTACGAGCAGTACTTC.

The chain carries TRBV30 and TRBJ1-4, with D hard to call. V lost 1 base, J lost 8 bases, and 20 bases lay in between. Germline V gene data show CDR1 as GTSNPN and CDR2 as SVGIG (reference sequence). The CDR3 contains 16 residues. Here the CDR3 reads CAWSAKAAALGEKLFF. The CDR3 bases are TGTGCCTGGAGTGCCAAGGCGGCGGCGTTAGGGGAAAAACTGTTTTTT. The entire variable domain, with the rest obtained from reference TRBV30 and TRBJ1-4, is as follows: SQTIHQWPATLVQPVGSPLSLECTVEGTSNPNLYWYRQAAGRGLQLLFYSVGIGQISSEVPQNLSASRPQDRQFILSSKKLLLSDSGFYLCAWSAKAAALGEKLFFGSGTQLSVL.

There are many counts of this clonotype. The genes are TRBV4-1 and TRBJ2-5; 11 bases are a match to TRBD2. V shed 2 bases, J shed 4 bases, and the junction held 12 bases outside the gene matches. Germline V gene sequence: CDR1 MGHRA, CDR2 YSYEKL. The length of the CDR3 is 18 residues. This CDR3 reads CASSQLGVSGGAGETQYF. The CDR3 DNA reads as TGCGCCAGCAGCCAACTCGGTGTTAGCGGGGGGGCAGGAGAGACCCAGTACTTC.